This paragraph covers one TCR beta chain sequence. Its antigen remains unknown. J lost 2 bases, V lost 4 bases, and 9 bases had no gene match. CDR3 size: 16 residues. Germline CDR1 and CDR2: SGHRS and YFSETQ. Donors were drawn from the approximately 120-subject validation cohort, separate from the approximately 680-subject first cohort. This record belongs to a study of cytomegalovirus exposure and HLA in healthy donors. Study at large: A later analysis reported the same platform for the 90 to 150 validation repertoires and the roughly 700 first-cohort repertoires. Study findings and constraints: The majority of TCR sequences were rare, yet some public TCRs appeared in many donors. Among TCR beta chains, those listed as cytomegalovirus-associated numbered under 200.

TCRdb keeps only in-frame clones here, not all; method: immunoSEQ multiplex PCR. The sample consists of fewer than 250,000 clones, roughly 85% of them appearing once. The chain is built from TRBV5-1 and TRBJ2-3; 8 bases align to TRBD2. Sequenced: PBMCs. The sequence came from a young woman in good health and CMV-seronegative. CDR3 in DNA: TGCGCCAGCAGCCCGCCTACAGCGGGGGTCACAGATACGCAGTATTTT. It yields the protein CASSPPTAGVTDTQYF.